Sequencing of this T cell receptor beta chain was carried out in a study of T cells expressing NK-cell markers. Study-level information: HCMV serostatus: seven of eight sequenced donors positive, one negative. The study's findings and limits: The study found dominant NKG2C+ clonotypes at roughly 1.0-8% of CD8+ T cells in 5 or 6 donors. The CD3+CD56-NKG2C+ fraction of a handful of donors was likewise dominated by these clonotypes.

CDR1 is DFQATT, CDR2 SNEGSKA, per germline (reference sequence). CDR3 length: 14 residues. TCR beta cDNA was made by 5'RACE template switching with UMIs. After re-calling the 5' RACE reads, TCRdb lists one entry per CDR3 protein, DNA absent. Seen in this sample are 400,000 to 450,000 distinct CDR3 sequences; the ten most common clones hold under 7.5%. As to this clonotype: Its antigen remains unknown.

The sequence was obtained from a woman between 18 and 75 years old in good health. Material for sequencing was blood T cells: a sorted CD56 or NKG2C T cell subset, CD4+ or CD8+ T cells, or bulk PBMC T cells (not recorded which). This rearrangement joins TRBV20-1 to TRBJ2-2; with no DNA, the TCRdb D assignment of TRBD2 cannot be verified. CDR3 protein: CSARHSGGPGELFF.